Below, 21 T cell receptor beta chains from the same sample are listed, as sequenced in a study of PD-1 blockade in classical Hodgkin lymphoma. Each of the patients experienced relapse following autologous stem cell transplantation, and their brentuximab vedotin exposure differed. Produced via immunoSEQ multiplex PCR; TCRdb's table is partial and in-frame only. The data contain roughly 150,000 clones, approximately 80% of them seen just once; the ten biggest clones take up about 9%. The starting material was peripheral blood mononuclear cells (PBMCs), obtained before the second cycle of nivolumab. Receptors were obtained from a human donor with classical Hodgkin lymphoma.

This clone has just a few counts. This sequence joins TRBV19 and TRBJ2-2, with D hard to call. Germline lookup yields CDR1 LNHDA and CDR2 SQIVND (reference sequence). V was shortened by 3 bases and J by 3 bases, with 14 bases between the two germline ends. The CDR3 runs to 16 residues. The CDR3 spells CASSIRRASDTGELFF. CDR3 nucleotide sequence: TGTGCCAGTAGTATCCGACGGGCTTCGGACACCGGGGAGCTGTTTTTT.

The chain joins TRBV27 to TRBJ2-1, with TRBD1 matching over 11 bases. From germline, CDR1 is MNHEY and CDR2 SMNVEV (reference sequence). V was clipped by 6 bases and J by 7 bases; unmatched bases: 14. This CDR3 has 17 residues. CDR3 bases: TGTGCCAGCAGAGGAATTGGACAGGGGGCGCACGGAAATGAGCAGTTCTTC. This translates into CASRGIGQGAHGNEQFF.

The rearrangement joins TRBV5-6 to TRBJ2-1, with TRBD2 identical over 7 bases. The CDR3 loop spans 16 amino acids. Germline loops: CDR1 SGHDT, CDR2 YYEEEE. V was pared by 2 bases and J by 0 bases, with 5 bases of the junction left unmatched. CDR3 residues: CASSLLAGGSYNEQFF. CDR3 sequence (DNA): TGTGCCAGCAGCTTATTAGCGGGCGGCTCCTACAATGAGCAGTTCTTC.

The chain employs TRBV11-3 and TRBJ1-1; the D is unclear. The CDR3 spans 14 residues. From germline, CDR1 is SGHNT and CDR2 YENEEA. Trimming stripped 5 bases from V and 5 bases from J, with 15 bases between. Here the CDR3 DNA reads TGTGCCAGCAGCCTAAGCCCGGTGGAGACTGAAGCTTTCTTT. The encoded protein is CASSLSPVETEAFF.

The rearrangement joins TRBV5-1 to TRBJ2-7; no clear D. CDR3 length: 13 residues. The V end lost 1 base, the J end lost 3 bases, and 8 bases lay between the germline ends. CDR1 SGHRS and CDR2 YFSETQ come from the germline V gene. The CDR3 bases are TGCGCCAGCAGCTTGACACAGAGCTACGAGCAGTACTTC. Its protein is CASSLTQSYEQYF.

This clone was observed a few times. This chain connects TRBV7-8 to TRBJ2-7; no clear D gene. In germline, CDR1 is SGHVS, CDR2 FQNEAQ. The CDR3 extends over 15 amino acids. V lost 6 bases and J lost 2, with 17 bases in between. For the CDR3, the DNA is TGTGCCAGCAGTTGGGGTGTTCCTACTACCTACGAGCAGTACTTC. It yields the protein CASSWGVPTTYEQYF.

The chain carries TRBV6-1 and TRBJ2-7, with 9 bases fitting TRBD1. The germline V gene has CDR1 MNHNS and CDR2 SASEGT. The trim removed 4 bases at V and 3 bases at J, leaving 7 bases unmatched. This CDR3 is 15 amino acids long. The CDR3 spells CASSVRQGDNYEQYF. The DNA of the CDR3 is TGTGCCAGCAGTGTCCGACAGGGGGACAACTACGAGCAGTACTTC.

This chain links TRBV6-5 with TRBJ1-5; weak D call: TRBD1 (5 bases). CDR1 is MNHEY and CDR2 is SVGAGI in the germline V gene. V was shortened by 7 bases and J by 7 bases, with 11 bases between the two germline ends. The CDR3 contains 12 residues. The CDR3 region has the DNA TGTGCCAGCAAGTCCGGGGACCAGCCCCAGCATTTT. It specifies CASKSGDQPQHF.

The chain joins TRBV28 to TRBJ2-3, with 8 bases matching TRBD2. Germline assignment: CDR1 MDHEN and CDR2 SYDVKM. The CDR3 contains 17 residues. V shed 2 bases and J 1 base; nucleotides not matched to a gene: 8. The CDR3 loop is CASSLPLAGYRTDTQYF. CDR3 coding DNA: TGTGCCAGCAGTTTACCCCTAGCGGGTTACCGCACAGATACGCAGTATTTT.

The V gene is TRBV27, the J gene TRBJ2-7, with TRBD1 matching over 7 bases. V shed 6 bases, J shed 3 bases, and the junction held 8 bases outside the gene matches. The CDR3 is 14 amino acids. From germline, CDR1 is MNHEY and CDR2 SMNVEV (reference sequence). CDR3 nucleotides: TGTGCCAGCAGCTCGGGACAGATACTCTACGAGCAGTACTTC. As protein: CASSSGQILYEQYF.

The rearrangement uses TRBV5-4 and TRBJ2-3; D call uncertain. Per germline, CDR1 SGHNT and CDR2 YYREEE (reference sequence). Deletions cut 0 bases from V and 6 bases from J, with 8 bases between. The CDR3 is 13 amino acids. For the CDR3, the DNA is TGTGCCAGCAGCTTGGACTGGCAGGATACGCAGTATTTT. Translated, it gives CASSLDWQDTQYF.

The chain recombines TRBV19 with TRBJ1-2; D unclear. The CDR3 consists of 16 residues. V gave up 4 bases and J gave up 0 bases, with 15 bases separating them. The germline V gene encodes CDR1 LNHDA and CDR2 SQIVND (reference sequence). As DNA, the CDR3 is TGTGCCAGTAGTACACACGAAGTTTATTCTAACTATGGCTACACCTTC. This codes for CASSTHEVYSNYGYTF.

As concerns this clone: One end of the junction fails to match germline, which may point to a read error. V is TRBV28 and J is TRBJ1-4; 8 bases agree with TRBD1. The CDR3 totals 15 residues. Germline CDR1 and CDR2: MDHEN and SYDVKM. This chain's CDR3 is CASSLWTGRAEKLFF. The DNA for the CDR3 is TGTGCCAGCAGTCTATGGACAGGGAGGGCTGAAAAACTGTTTTTT.

This rearrangement joins TRBV19 to TRBJ1-2; 9 nucleotides match TRBD1. The V gene end was trimmed by 3 bases and the J gene end by 4 bases; junction bases not matched to a gene: 9. The CDR3 runs 16 residues. CDR1 is LNHDA and CDR2 is SQIVND in the germline V gene (reference sequence). The CDR3 DNA reads as TGTGCCAGTAGTATCCGGGACAGGGTCGGGGGCTATGGCTACACCTTC. This sequence encodes CASSIRDRVGGYGYTF.

The chain carries TRBV6-4 and TRBJ1-5; D is unclear. V was trimmed by 0 bases and J by 6 bases, leaving 6 bases between them. Germline values: CDR1 MRHNA, CDR2 SNTAGT. This CDR3 has 13 residues. In nucleotides, the CDR3 is TGTGCCAGCAGTGACTCGTTGGGTCAGCCCCAGCATTTT. Translated: CASSDSLGQPQHF.

This chain links TRBV28 with TRBJ2-3, with 10 nucleotides matching TRBD2. The V segment lost 6 bases and the J segment 3 bases; nucleotides outside the gene matches: 9. The CDR3 is 16 residues long. CDR1 and CDR2 (germline): MDHEN, SYDVKM. The CDR3: CASRVLAGAGTDTQYF. The CDR3 bases are TGTGCCAGCAGGGTCCTAGCGGGAGCTGGTACAGATACGCAGTATTTT.

This chain joins TRBV7-3 and TRBJ2-5, with D tentatively TRBD1 (6 bases). This CDR3 has 15 residues. Germline V gene data show CDR1 as SGHTA and CDR2 as FQGTGA. Trimming took 5 bases from V and 5 from J, leaving 18 bases between them. CDR3 sequence (DNA): TGTGCCAGCAGCACCGGGTCCAGGGGTTGGGAGACCCAGTACTTC. Its translation is CASSTGSRGWETQYF. The full variable domain, rest sourced from reference TRBV7-3 and TRBJ2-5, is GAGVSQTPSNKVTEKGKYVELRCDPISGHTALYWYRQSLGQGPEFLIYFQGTGAADDSGLPNDRFFAVRPEGSVSTLKIQRTERGDSAVYLCASSTGSRGWETQYFGPGTRLLVL.

This chain uses TRBV4-1 with TRBJ2-2, with no clear D. Trimming removed 8 bases from V and 0 bases from J, with 10 bases in between. The CDR3 has 14 residues. Germline values: CDR1 MGHRA, CDR2 YSYEKL. CDR3 nucleotides: TGCGCCAGCTTGCTAGGACCGAACACCGGGGAGCTGTTTTTT. Amino acid sequence: CASLLGPNTGELFF.

This clone was picked up a small number of times. The gene calls are TRBV28 and TRBJ2-7; TRBD2 aligns across 14 bases. V lost 5 bases to trimming and J lost 4 bases; unmatched junction nucleotides: 1. The CDR3 length is 14 residues. CDR1 is MDHEN and CDR2 is SYDVKM in the germline V gene. DNA for the CDR3: TGTGCCAGCAGTGGGACTAGCGGGAGTTACGAGCAGTACTTC. Its protein is CASSGTSGSYEQYF.

The rearrangement links TRBV6-5 to TRBJ2-7, with 9 bases matching TRBD1. The V gene's germline CDR1 is MNHEY and CDR2 SVGAGI. This CDR3 has 14 amino acids. The V gene end was trimmed by 3 bases and the J gene end by 6 bases; junction bases not matched to a gene: 6. The CDR3 loop is CASSYARTGAEQYF. Here the CDR3 DNA reads TGTGCCAGCAGTTATGCCCGGACAGGGGCCGAGCAGTACTTC.

The rearrangement links TRBV27 to TRBJ2-7; tentative D call: TRBD2 (6 bases). This CDR3 is 13 amino acids long. Trimming shortened V by 0 bases and J by 10 bases, and 13 bases separated the two germline ends. Germline values: CDR1 MNHEY, CDR2 SMNVEV (reference sequence). The CDR3 loop is CASSLSRQGGQYF. The CDR3 nucleotides are TGTGCCAGCAGTTTATCGAGGCAGGGAGGCCAGTACTTC.